This TCR beta chain was recovered during a study of cytomegalovirus exposure and HLA in healthy donors. Across the study: Among 398 genotyped donors, 65% to 90% fell in the Caucasian-associated ancestry cluster.

This clone occurred a few times. Antigen: not known. Trimming pared 7 bases from V and 2 bases from J, leaving 8 bases between. This CDR3 has 12 residues. Germline CDR1 and CDR2: MNHNY and SVGAGI (reference sequence). Primers for the PCR totalled 60 Vbeta and 13 Jbeta. This table comes from immunoSEQ multiplex PCR, and its TCRdb copy is limited to in-frame clones, with some not included. In the table there are 6,500 to 8,000 clones, about half of which are singletons. General study findings and limits: Indistinguishable V segments such as TRBV6-2 and TRBV6-3 were excluded. Analyzed later, association rates of TCRs varied across HLA loci, with DRB1 most and HLA-C fewest.

The genes are TRBV6-6 and TRBJ1-1, with D uncertain. This clonotype originated in a young man in good health and CMV-seropositive. Sequencing was done on a sample of PBMCs. The CDR3 sequence is CASNEFNTEAFF. The CDR3, as DNA: TGTGCCAGCAATGAGTTTAACACTGAAGCTTTCTTT.